The 12 T cell receptor beta chains in this list originate from one sample, sequenced in a study of technical replicates of blood from a few donors (dated by TCRdb to 2017 to 2019). The library was made by the immunoSEQ multiplex PCR assay. TCRdb took this table from immuneACCESS and kept in-frame rearrangements with V and J called. Such tables lack part of the clones; where checked against another copy, unresolved V genes explain under half of the gap, and the rest is unexplained. This sample has 65,000 to 80,000 clones in its table, and 85% to 95% of those were observed once. The ten most abundant clones make up around 0.4% of the sample. Sequencing was carried out using T cells isolated from PBMCs. These receptors were collected from a human donor in good health.

DNA of the CDR3: TGTGCCAGCAGCTTAGGGGCAGGGCCGAATGAAAAACTGTTTTTT. Protein sequence: CASSLGAGPNEKLFF. This chain joins TRBV7-2 and TRBJ1-4; tentatively, D is TRBD1 (5 bases). Germline assignment: CDR1 SGHTA and CDR2 FQGNSA. The CDR3 has 15 amino acids. V was clipped by 1 base and J by 5 bases, with 11 bases between them. Full variable domain (outside the CDR3, taken from reference TRBV7-2 and TRBJ1-4): GAGVSQSPSNKVTEKGKDVELRCDPISGHTALYWYRQSLGQGLEFLIYFQGNSAPDKSGLPSDRFSAERTGGSVSTLTIQRTQQEDSAVYLCASSLGAGPNEKLFFGSGTQLSVL.

This sequence joins TRBV7-9 and TRBJ2-1, with a weak D call TRBD2 (6 bases). The germline V gene encodes CDR1 SEHNR and CDR2 FQNEAQ (reference sequence). This CDR3 is built from 16 residues. Trimming left V 5 bases short and J 1 base short, with 15 bases between. The CDR3 reads CASSRYSSGSYNEQFF. CDR3 nucleotides: TGTGCCAGCAGCAGGTACTCGAGCGGGTCCTACAATGAGCAGTTCTTC.

The chain uses TRBV9 and TRBJ2-7, with D unresolved. Trimming took 0 bases from V and 3 from J, leaving 10 bases between them. Germline V CDR1 and CDR2: SGDLS, YYNGEE. This CDR3 contains 14 residues. Here the CDR3 DNA reads TGTGCCAGCAGCGTAGGGGTGAGAGGCTACGAGCAGTACTTC. Translation: CASSVGVRGYEQYF. Based on the CDR3 plus reference TRBV9 and TRBJ2-7, the full variable domain is DSGVTQTPKHLITATGQRVTLRCSPRSGDLSVYWYQQSLDQGLQFLIQYYNGEERAKGNILERFSAQQFPDLHSELNLSSLELGDSALYFCASSVGVRGYEQYFGPGTRLTVT.

The V and J genes are TRBV7-2 and TRBJ2-7; perhaps TRBD2 as D (5 bases). There are 15 residues in the CDR3. Between the trimmed V and J ends, which lost 7 bases and 3 bases, there was a span of 19 bases. CDR1 SGHTA and CDR2 FQGNSA come from the germline V gene. The DNA for the CDR3 is TGTGCCAGCACACCCAGTGCGGGCTTCTACTACGAGCAGTACTTC. Amino acids: CASTPSAGFYYEQYF.

The chain couples TRBV6-4 to TRBJ2-1; 7 positions agree with TRBD1. This CDR3 is 15 amino acids long. Per germline, CDR1 MRHNA and CDR2 SNTAGT. The V gene end was trimmed by 4 bases and the J gene end by 7 bases; junction bases not matched to a gene: 10. CDR3 protein: CASSVEGGVNNEQFF. In DNA form, the CDR3 reads TGTGCCAGCAGTGTGGAAGGGGGCGTTAATAATGAGCAGTTCTTC.

V is TRBV29-1 and J is TRBJ2-7, with TRBD1 matching over 7 bases. The germline gives CDR1 SQVTM, CDR2 ANQGSEA. The CDR3 extends over 13 amino acids. V lost 7 bases, J lost 0 bases, and 6 bases stayed unmatched. Written as DNA, the CDR3 is TGCAGCGCAGAAACAGGGGTCTCCTACGAGCAGTACTTC. Translated: CSAETGVSYEQYF.

The rearrangement joins TRBV7-9 to TRBJ2-7, with a weak D call TRBD1 (5 bases). Germline CDR1 SEHNR, CDR2 FQNEAQ (reference sequence). The CDR3 is 13 amino acids. V lost 1 base and J 3 bases, leaving 7 bases between the germline ends. The CDR3 protein is CASSLGGGYEQYF. The CDR3 region has the DNA TGTGCCAGCAGCTTAGGGGGCGGCTACGAGCAGTACTTC.

This chain connects TRBV7-9 to TRBJ2-1; D possibly corresponds to TRBD2 (6 bases). The V gene lost 3 bases and the J gene lost 0 bases, with 15 bases spanning the gap. The CDR3 has 17 residues. Germline values: CDR1 SEHNR, CDR2 FQNEAQ (reference sequence). DNA for the CDR3: TGTGCCAGCAGCTTTCGGGACTTTTTGAGCTCCTACAATGAGCAGTTCTTC. Its protein product is CASSFRDFLSSYNEQFF.

The chain has TRBV28 and TRBJ2-2; 8 nucleotides agree with TRBD1. Looked up from germline, CDR1 is MDHEN and CDR2 is SYDVKM. This CDR3 region has 16 residues. Trimming took 4 bases from V and 1 from J; bases not matched to a gene: 5. The CDR3 bases are TGTGCCAGCAGTTACCCCGGGACAGGGAACACCGGGGAGCTGTTTTTT. Translation gives CASSYPGTGNTGELFF.

The chain recombines TRBV30 with TRBJ2-7, with 12 positions matching TRBD2. Trimming cost V 3 bases and J 6 bases; bases outside gene matches: 6. CDR3 size: 14 residues. CDR1 is GTSNPN and CDR2 is SVGIG in the germline V gene (reference sequence). The CDR3 is CAWSPLAGGPEQYF. The CDR3 DNA is TGTGCCTGGAGCCCGCTAGCGGGAGGGCCCGAGCAGTACTTC.

The V gene is TRBV6-5, the J gene TRBJ2-7; D unclear. The length of the CDR3 is 13 residues. The germline V gene encodes CDR1 MNHEY and CDR2 SVGAGI. Trimming stripped 5 bases from V and 3 bases from J, with 11 bases between. CDR3 bases: TGTGCCAGCAGTGGTAGTCGAAGCTACGAGCAGTACTTC. The encoded protein is CASSGSRSYEQYF.

DNA of the CDR3: TGTGCCAGCAGACCAAAGAGGGTCGTGAACACTGAAGCTTTCTTT. It translates to CASRPKRVVNTEAFF. The chain employs TRBV6-1 and TRBJ1-1; unclear D gene. The CDR3 has 15 amino acids. Germline CDR1 is MNHNS and CDR2 is SASEGT. V was shortened by 6 bases and J by 0 bases, with 14 bases between the two germline ends.